Listed here are 10 T cell receptor beta chains from one sample, sequenced in a study of blood T cell repertoires in COVID-19. Sequenced by immunoSEQ multiplex PCR; TCRdb stores in-frame clones only, minus some. The sample has some 40,000 clones; 85% to 95% are singletons. Sequencing was performed on peripheral blood. All receptors derive from a man aged 45-65 years with COVID-19, enrolled during active disease.

The gene calls are TRBV3-1 (or the pseudogene TRBV3-2) and TRBJ2-4, with 9 bases lining up with TRBD2. Germline-derived CDR1 and CDR2 are LGHDT and YNNKEL (reference sequence). The CDR3 loop spans 15 amino acids. V gave up 2 bases and J gave up 3 bases; unmatched junction bases: 2. The CDR3 protein is CASSQTTSGKNIQYF. The CDR3 coding sequence is TGTGCCAGCAGCCAAACGACTAGCGGCAAAAACATTCAGTACTTC.

V usage is TRBV7-9 and J usage is TRBJ2-7; a possible D gene is TRBD1 (5 bases). V shed 5 bases and J shed 2 bases, with 13 bases lying between them. CDR1 and CDR2 from the germline V gene are SEHNR and FQNEAQ (reference sequence). This CDR3 spans 14 amino acids. The CDR3 is CASSHTDRTYEQYF. CDR3 nucleotides: TGTGCCAGCAGCCATACCGACAGAACCTACGAGCAGTACTTC.

The chain combines TRBV5-4 with TRBJ2-5, with TRBD2 matching 7 bases. The CDR3 totals 15 residues. In germline, CDR1 is SGHNT, CDR2 YYREEE (reference sequence). Trimming cost V 4 bases and J 4 bases; bases outside gene matches: 10. The CDR3 bases are TGTGCCAGCAGCCCCGGCGGGAGTTGGGGAGAGACCCAGTACTTC. The encoded protein is CASSPGGSWGETQYF. Based on the CDR3 plus reference TRBV5-4 and TRBJ2-5, the full variable domain is ETGVTQSPTHLIKTRGQQVTLRCSSQSGHNTVSWYQQALGQGPQFIFQYYREEENGRGNFPPRFSGLQFPNYSSELNVNALELDDSALYLCASSPGGSWGETQYFGPGTRLLVL.

This chain links TRBV7-2 with TRBJ2-2, with 8 positions matching TRBD1. Trimming cost V 2 bases and J 4 bases; bases outside gene matches: 0. Looked up from germline, CDR1 is SGHTA and CDR2 is FQGNSA. This CDR3 has 14 residues. The CDR3 coding sequence is TGTGCCAGCAGCTTAACAGGGGGCACCGGGGAGCTGTTTTTT. The encoded protein is CASSLTGGTGELFF.

This chain joins TRBV20-1 and TRBJ1-1; D is unresolved. The germline V gene encodes CDR1 DFQATT and CDR2 SNEGSKA (reference sequence). V was shortened by 3 bases and J by 1 base, with 15 bases between the two germline ends. CDR3 size: 15 residues. CDR3: CSASRAKGGNTEAFF. The CDR3, as DNA: TGCAGTGCTAGTCGGGCAAAGGGAGGGAACACTGAAGCTTTCTTT.

This clone was detected only once. The chain uses TRBV6-2 or TRBV6-3 and TRBJ2-1; 8 bases map to TRBD2. The CDR3 length is 22 residues. V dropped 6 bases and J dropped 0; count of bases not matched to a gene: 25. Germline CDR1 is MNHEY and CDR2 is SVGEGT. CDR3 loop: CASSPQPGLGPRSSSSYNEQFF. In nucleotides, the CDR3 is TGTGCCAGCAGCCCCCAACCGGGACTAGGCCCTCGGAGCTCTAGCTCCTACAATGAGCAGTTCTTC.

The chain is built from TRBV7-2 and TRBJ2-7; TRBD2 agrees at 12 bases. There are 16 residues in the CDR3. Germline loops: CDR1 SGHTA, CDR2 FQGNSA. Trimming removed 3 bases from V and 5 bases from J; junction bases left unmatched: 8. The CDR3: CASSLGLRTSGDEQYF. As DNA, the CDR3 is TGTGCCAGCAGCTTGGGCCTCCGGACTAGCGGGGACGAGCAGTACTTC.

The chain employs TRBV6-5 and TRBJ2-3, with a possible D match to TRBD2 (5 bases). CDR3 length: 15 amino acids. The ends were cut back, 6 bases at V and 7 bases at J, with 20 bases in the middle. Germline V gives CDR1 MNHEY, CDR2 SVGAGI. Here the CDR3 DNA reads TGTGCCAGCAGCCAACCCTGGGATACGGGGAATACGCAGTATTTT. The encoded protein is CASSQPWDTGNTQYF.

CDR3 region: CASSAPRTDYSGNTIYF. The CDR3 coding sequence is TGTGCCAGTAGTGCCCCGCGGACAGACTACTCTGGAAACACCATATATTTT. The V call is TRBV19, the J call TRBJ1-3; a possible D gene is TRBD1 (6 bases). Trimming left V 5 bases short and J 0 bases short, with 17 bases between. Looked up from germline, CDR1 is LNHDA and CDR2 is SQIVND (reference sequence). CDR3 length: 17 amino acids.

V usage is TRBV5-5 and J usage is TRBJ2-1; 7 positions agree with TRBD1. In germline, CDR1 is SGHKS, CDR2 YYEKEE (reference sequence). This CDR3 has 13 residues. The trim removed 2 bases at V and 5 bases at J, leaving 1 base unmatched. The CDR3 DNA reads as TGTGCCAGCAGCTTACAGGGGAACAATGAGCAGTTCTTC. Translating gives CASSLQGNNEQFF.